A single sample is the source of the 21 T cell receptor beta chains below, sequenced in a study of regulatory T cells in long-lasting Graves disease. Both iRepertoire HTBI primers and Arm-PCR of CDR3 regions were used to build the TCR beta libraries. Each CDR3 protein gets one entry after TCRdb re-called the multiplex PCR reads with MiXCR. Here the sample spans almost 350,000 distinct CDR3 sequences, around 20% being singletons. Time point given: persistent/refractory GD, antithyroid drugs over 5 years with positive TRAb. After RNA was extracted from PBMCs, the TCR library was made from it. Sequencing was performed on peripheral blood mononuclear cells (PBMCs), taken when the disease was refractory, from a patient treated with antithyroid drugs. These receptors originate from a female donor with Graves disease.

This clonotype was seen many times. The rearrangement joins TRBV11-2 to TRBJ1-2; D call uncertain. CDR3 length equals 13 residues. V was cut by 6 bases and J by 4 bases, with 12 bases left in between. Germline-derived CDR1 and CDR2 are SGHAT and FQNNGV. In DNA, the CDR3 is TGTGCCAGCAGTCTCACAGATTTCTATGGCTACACCTTC. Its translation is CASSLTDFYGYTF. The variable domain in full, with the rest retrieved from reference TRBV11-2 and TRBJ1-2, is EAGVAQSPRYKIIEKRQSVAFWCNPISGHATLYWYQQILGQGPKLLIQFQNNGVVDDSQLPKDRFSAERLKGVDSTLKIQPAKLEDSAVYLCASSLTDFYGYTFGSGTRLTVV.

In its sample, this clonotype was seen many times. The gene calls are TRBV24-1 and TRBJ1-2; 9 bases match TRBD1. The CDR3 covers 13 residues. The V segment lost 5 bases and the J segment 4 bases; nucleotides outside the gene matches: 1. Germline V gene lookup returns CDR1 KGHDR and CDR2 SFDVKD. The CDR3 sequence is CATSAGQGYGYTF. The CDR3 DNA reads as TGTGCCACCAGTGCGGGACAGGGCTATGGCTACACCTTC.

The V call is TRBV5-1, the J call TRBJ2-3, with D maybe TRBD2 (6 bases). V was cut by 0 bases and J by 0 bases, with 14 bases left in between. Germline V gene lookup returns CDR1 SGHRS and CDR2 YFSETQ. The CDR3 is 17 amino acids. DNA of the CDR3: TGCGCCAGCAGCTTGGGGCAACTAGCTGCTAGCACAGATACGCAGTATTTT. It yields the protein CASSLGQLAASTDTQYF. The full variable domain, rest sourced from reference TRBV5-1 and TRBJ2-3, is KAGVTQTPRYLIKTRGQQVTLSCSPISGHRSVSWYQQTPGQGLQFLFEYFSETQRNKGNFPGRFSGRQFSNSRSEMNVSTLELGDSALYLCASSLGQLAASTDTQYFGPGTRLTVL.

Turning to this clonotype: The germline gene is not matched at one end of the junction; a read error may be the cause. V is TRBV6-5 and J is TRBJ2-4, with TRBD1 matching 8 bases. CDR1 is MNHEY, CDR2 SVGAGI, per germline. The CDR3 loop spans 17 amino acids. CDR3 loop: CASTYPRTGRGQTIQYF. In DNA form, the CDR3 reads TGTGCCAGCACTTACCCCCGGACAGGGAGAGGCCAAACCATTCAGTACTTC.

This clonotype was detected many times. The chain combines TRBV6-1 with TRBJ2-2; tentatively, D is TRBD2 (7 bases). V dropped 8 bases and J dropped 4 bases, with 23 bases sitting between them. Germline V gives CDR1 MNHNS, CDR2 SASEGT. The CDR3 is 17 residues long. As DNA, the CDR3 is TGTGCCAGCCCCCGGACGGGGGGCACAACGGGCACCGGGGAGCTGTTTTTT. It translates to CASPRTGGTTGTGELFF.

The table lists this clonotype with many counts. The DNA for the CDR3 is TGTGCCAGCTCACCTCCTAGTGGGACAGGATCTCGGGAGACCCAGTACTTC. It codes for CASSPPSGTGSRETQYF. The gene calls are TRBV18 and TRBJ2-5, with 8 positions matching TRBD1. With V trimmed by 3 bases and J by 5 bases, 14 bases remained unmatched. Looked up from germline, CDR1 is KGHSH and CDR2 is LQKENI. This CDR3 spans 17 amino acids.

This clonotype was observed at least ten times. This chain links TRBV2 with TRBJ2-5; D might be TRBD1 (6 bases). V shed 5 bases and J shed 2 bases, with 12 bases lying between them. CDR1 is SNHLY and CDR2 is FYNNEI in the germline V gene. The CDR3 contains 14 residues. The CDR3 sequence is CASSRDKVQETQYF. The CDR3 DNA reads TGTGCCAGCAGTCGGGACAAGGTTCAAGAGACCCAGTACTTC.

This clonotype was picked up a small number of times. The CDR3 bases are TGTGCCAGCAGTTACGCAGGAGTCTCCTACGAGCAGTACTTC. It translates to CASSYAGVSYEQYF. The rearrangement joins TRBV6-5 to TRBJ2-7; D not certain. This CDR3 is 14 amino acids long. Germline assignment: CDR1 MNHEY and CDR2 SVGAGI. The germline V and J ends were trimmed by 2 bases and 0 bases, with 8 bases remaining between them.

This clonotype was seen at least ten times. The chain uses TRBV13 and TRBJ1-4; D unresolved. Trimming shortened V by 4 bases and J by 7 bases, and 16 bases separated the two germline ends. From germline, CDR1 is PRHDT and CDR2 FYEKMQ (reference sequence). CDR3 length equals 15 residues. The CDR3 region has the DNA TGTGCCAGCAGCTCCGGACGGATATCGGGTGAAAAACTGTTTTTT. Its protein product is CASSSGRISGEKLFF.

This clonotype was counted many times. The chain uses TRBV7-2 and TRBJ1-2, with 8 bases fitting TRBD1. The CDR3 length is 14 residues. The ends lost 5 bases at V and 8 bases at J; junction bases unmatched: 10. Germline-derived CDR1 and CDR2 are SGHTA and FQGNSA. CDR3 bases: TGTGCCAGCAGCCGCGCTCAGGGGGCGGAGGGCTACACCTTC. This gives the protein CASSRAQGAEGYTF.

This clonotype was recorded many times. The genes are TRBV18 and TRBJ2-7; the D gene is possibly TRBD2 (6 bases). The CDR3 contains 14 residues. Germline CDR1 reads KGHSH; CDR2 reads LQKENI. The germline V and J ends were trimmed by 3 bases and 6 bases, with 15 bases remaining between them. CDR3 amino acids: CASSPAGGAREQYF. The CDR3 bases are TGTGCCAGCTCACCCGCCGGGGGTGCGCGCGAGCAGTACTTC.

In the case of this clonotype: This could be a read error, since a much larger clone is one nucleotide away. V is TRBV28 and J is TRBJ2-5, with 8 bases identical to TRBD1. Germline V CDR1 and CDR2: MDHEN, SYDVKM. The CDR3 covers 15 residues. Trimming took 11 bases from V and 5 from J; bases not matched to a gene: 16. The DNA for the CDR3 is TGTGCCGCGGGTGGGCAGGGGGCCTTTGCGGAGACCCAGTACTTC. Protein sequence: CAAGGQGAFAETQYF.

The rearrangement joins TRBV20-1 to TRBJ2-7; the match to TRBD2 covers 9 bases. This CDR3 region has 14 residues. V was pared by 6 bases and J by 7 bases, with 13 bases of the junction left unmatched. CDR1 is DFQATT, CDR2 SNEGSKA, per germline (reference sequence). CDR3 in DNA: TGCAGTGCGAAACTGGGCGGGGGGGCCTCTGAGCAGTACTTC. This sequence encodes CSAKLGGGASEQYF.

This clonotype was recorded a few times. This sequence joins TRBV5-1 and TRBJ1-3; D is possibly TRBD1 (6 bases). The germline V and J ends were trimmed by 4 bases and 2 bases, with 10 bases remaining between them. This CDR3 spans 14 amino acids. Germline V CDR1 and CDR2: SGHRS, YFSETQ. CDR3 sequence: CASSPDSTGNTIYF. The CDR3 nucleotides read TGCGCCAGCAGCCCGGACAGTACTGGAAACACCATATATTTT.

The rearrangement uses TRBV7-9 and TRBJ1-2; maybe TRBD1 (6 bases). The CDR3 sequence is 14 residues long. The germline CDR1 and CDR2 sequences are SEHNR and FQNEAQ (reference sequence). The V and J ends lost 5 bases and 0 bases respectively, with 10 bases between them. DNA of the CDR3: TGTGCCAGCAGCAACAGGGAGACTAACTATGGCTACACCTTC. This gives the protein CASSNRETNYGYTF.

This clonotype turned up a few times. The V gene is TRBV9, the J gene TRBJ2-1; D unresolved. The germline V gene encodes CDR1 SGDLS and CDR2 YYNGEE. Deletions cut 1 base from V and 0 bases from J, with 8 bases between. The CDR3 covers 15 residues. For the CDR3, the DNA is TGTGCCAGCAGCGTATCCGGAAGCTCCTACAATGAGCAGTTCTTC. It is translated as CASSVSGSSYNEQFF.

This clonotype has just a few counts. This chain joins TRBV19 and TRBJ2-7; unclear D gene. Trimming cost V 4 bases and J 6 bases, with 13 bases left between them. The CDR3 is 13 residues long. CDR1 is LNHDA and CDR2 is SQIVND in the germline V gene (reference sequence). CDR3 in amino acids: CASSSLRMGEQYF. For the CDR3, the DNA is TGTGCCAGTAGTAGCTTACGAATGGGCGAGCAGTACTTC.

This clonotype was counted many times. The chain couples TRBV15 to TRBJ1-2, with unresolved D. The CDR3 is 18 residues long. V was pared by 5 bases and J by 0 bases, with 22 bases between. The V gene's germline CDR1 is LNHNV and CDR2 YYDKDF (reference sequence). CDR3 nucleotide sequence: TGTGCCACCAGCTCATCGGCGCAAGAACCCTTCACTAACTATGGCTACACCTTC. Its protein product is CATSSSAQEPFTNYGYTF. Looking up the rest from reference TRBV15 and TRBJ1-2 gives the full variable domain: DAMVIQNPRYQVTQFGKPVTLSCSQTLNHNVMYWYQQKSSQAPKLLFHYYDKDFNNEADTPDNFQSRRPNTSFCFLDIRSPGLGDTAMYLCATSSSAQEPFTNYGYTFGSGTRLTVV.

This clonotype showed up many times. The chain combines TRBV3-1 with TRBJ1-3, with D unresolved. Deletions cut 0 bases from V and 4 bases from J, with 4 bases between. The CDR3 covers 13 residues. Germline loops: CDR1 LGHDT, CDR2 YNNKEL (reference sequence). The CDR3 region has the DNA TGTGCCAGCAGCCAAGAAGGAGGAAACACCATATATTTT. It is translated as CASSQEGGNTIYF.

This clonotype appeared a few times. CDR3 region: CASSHMGHSRQETQYF. The CDR3 DNA sequence: TGCGCCAGCAGCCACATGGGGCACTCCCGACAAGAGACCCAGTACTTC. The chain recombines TRBV4-1 with TRBJ2-5; the D gene is possibly TRBD1 (5 bases). This CDR3 comprises 16 residues. Germline CDR1 and CDR2: MGHRA and YSYEKL. V lost 3 bases to trimming and J lost 2 bases, with 16 bases between them.

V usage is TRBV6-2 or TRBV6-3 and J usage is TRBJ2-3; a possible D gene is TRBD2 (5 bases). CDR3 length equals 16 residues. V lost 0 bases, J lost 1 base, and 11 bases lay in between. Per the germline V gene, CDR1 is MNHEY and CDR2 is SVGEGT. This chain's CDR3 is CASSYSIISGTDTQYF. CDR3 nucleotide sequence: TGTGCCAGCAGTTACTCGATTATTAGCGGCACAGATACGCAGTATTTT.